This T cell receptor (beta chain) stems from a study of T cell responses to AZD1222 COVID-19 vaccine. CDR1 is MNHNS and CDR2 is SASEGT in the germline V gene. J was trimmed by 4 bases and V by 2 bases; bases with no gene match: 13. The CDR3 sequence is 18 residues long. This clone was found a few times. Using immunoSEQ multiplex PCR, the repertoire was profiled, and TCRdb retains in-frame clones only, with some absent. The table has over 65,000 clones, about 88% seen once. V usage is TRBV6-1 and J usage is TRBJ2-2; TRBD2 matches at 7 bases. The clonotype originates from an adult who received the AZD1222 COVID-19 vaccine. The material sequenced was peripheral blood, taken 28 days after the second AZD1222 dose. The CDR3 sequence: CASSESPIWREFTGELFF. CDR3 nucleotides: TGTGCCAGCAGTGAATCCCCCATTTGGCGGGAGTTCACCGGGGAGCTGTTTTTT.